These 24 T cell receptor beta chains were sequenced from one sample in a study of shared clonotypes between healthy human individuals. Profiled with immunoSEQ multiplex PCR; TCRdb holds only in-frame clones, not every one. Of roughly 890,000 clones in the sample, 85% to 95% were seen once. Naive CD8 isolation took CD45RO-negative cells positively selected for CCR7 and excluded terminally differentiated effector memory CD45RA+ cells. Sequenced sample: naive CD8+ T cells sorted from blood. The receptor set was obtained from a man aged 25-40 years in good health.

The rearrangement joins TRBV7-8 to TRBJ2-5; D gene unclear. Germline loops: CDR1 SGHVS, CDR2 FQNEAQ. V was trimmed by 1 base and J by 0 bases, leaving 0 bases between them. This CDR3 comprises 12 residues. In nucleotides, the CDR3 is TGTGCCAGCAGCTTAGACCAAGAGACCCAGTACTTC. Amino acid sequence: CASSLDQETQYF.

The rearrangement joins TRBV7-9 to TRBJ2-1; 7 bases match TRBD1. V lost 4 bases, J lost 8 bases, and 5 bases stayed unmatched. The CDR3 has 13 amino acids. Germline V gives CDR1 SEHNR, CDR2 FQNEAQ (reference sequence). CDR3 residues: CASSYDRVHEQFF. For the CDR3, the DNA is TGTGCCAGCAGCTACGACAGGGTCCATGAGCAGTTCTTC.

The chain uses TRBV6-1 and TRBJ2-5, with no clear D. CDR3 length: 13 residues. Trimming pared 6 bases from V and 2 bases from J, leaving 10 bases between. Germline CDR1 reads MNHNS; CDR2 reads SASEGT. CDR3 DNA sequence: TGTGCCAGCAGCCCCGACTCTCAAGAGACCCAGTACTTC. This translates into CASSPDSQETQYF.

The chain employs TRBV29-1 and TRBJ2-4; D is unclear. CDR3 size: 12 residues. The V end was cut by 6 bases, the J end by 10 bases, with 16 bases between. CDR1 and CDR2 from the germline V gene are SQVTM and ANQGSEA. The CDR3 DNA reads as TGCAGCGTGAGCGAGTTACCGTCAATTCAGTACTTC. It specifies CSVSELPSIQYF.

V gene TRBV5-1 combines with J gene TRBJ2-3; unclear D gene. This CDR3 has 14 residues. Germline lookup yields CDR1 SGHRS and CDR2 YFSETQ. V was shortened by 4 bases and J by 2 bases, with 11 bases between the two germline ends. The CDR3 loop is CASSAYKNTDTQYF. The CDR3 DNA is TGCGCCAGCAGCGCCTACAAAAACACAGATACGCAGTATTTT.

This clone was observed a single time. V usage is TRBV5-5 and J usage is TRBJ1-4; tentative D call: TRBD1 (6 bases). Trimming left V 4 bases short and J 8 bases short, with 18 bases between. The CDR3 has 15 amino acids. Germline CDR1 reads SGHKS; CDR2 reads YYEKEE (reference sequence). The CDR3 DNA is TGTGCCAGCAGCATTGTGGGGGGCCTGAAAGAAAAACTGTTTTTT. Encoded protein: CASSIVGGLKEKLFF. Based on the CDR3 plus reference TRBV5-5 and TRBJ1-4, the full variable domain is DAGVTQSPTHLIKTRGQQVTLRCSPISGHKSVSWYQQVLGQGPQFIFQYYEKEERGRGNFPDRFSARQFPNYSSELNVNALLLGDSALYLCASSIVGGLKEKLFFGSGTQLSVL.

The chain recombines TRBV7-9 with TRBJ2-2; D not resolved. Looked up from germline, CDR1 is SEHNR and CDR2 is FQNEAQ (reference sequence). The CDR3 extends over 15 amino acids. Trimming removed 7 bases from V and 1 base from J, with 13 bases in between. CDR3: CASNTRVLNTGELFF. In nucleotides, the CDR3 is TGTGCCAGCAACACCCGCGTGCTGAACACCGGGGAGCTGTTTTTT.

This chain joins TRBV9 and TRBJ1-5; D ambiguous. Per germline, CDR1 SGDLS and CDR2 YYNGEE. The CDR3 consists of 13 residues. Trimming left V 0 bases short and J 7 bases short, with 8 bases between. The CDR3 loop is CASSVEEGQPQHF. CDR3 DNA sequence: TGTGCCAGCAGCGTAGAGGAGGGCCAGCCCCAGCATTTT. The full variable domain, with the rest looked up from reference TRBV9 and TRBJ1-5, is DSGVTQTPKHLITATGQRVTLRCSPRSGDLSVYWYQQSLDQGLQFLIQYYNGEERAKGNILERFSAQQFPDLHSELNLSSLELGDSALYFCASSVEEGQPQHFGDGTRLSIL.

The V gene is TRBV28, the J gene TRBJ2-5; D gene uncertain. The CDR3 length is 20 residues. Trimming took off 1 base at V and 5 bases at J, with 29 bases between the two ends. CDR1 and CDR2 (germline): MDHEN, SYDVKM. The CDR3 reads CASSLFKRDVKGDLVETQYF. For the CDR3, the DNA is TGTGCCAGCAGTTTATTCAAAAGGGATGTAAAAGGCGACCTTGTCGAGACCCAGTACTTC.

The chain couples TRBV7-9 to TRBJ2-1; 7 bases align to TRBD2. The junction had 7 bases not matched to a gene; V was cut back by 2 bases and J by 0 bases. CDR3 size: 17 residues. In germline, CDR1 is SEHNR, CDR2 FQNEAQ (reference sequence). CDR3: CASSLKLGEGSYNEQFF. As DNA, the CDR3 is TGTGCCAGCAGCTTAAAATTGGGGGAGGGCTCCTACAATGAGCAGTTCTTC.

The rearrangement uses TRBV9 and TRBJ2-1; 8 bases match TRBD2. V dropped 0 bases and J dropped 5; count of bases not matched to a gene: 10. This CDR3 contains 17 residues. Germline CDR1 is SGDLS and CDR2 is YYNGEE. CDR3 protein: CASSVVPSGPQHNEQFF. The CDR3 DNA sequence: TGTGCCAGCAGCGTAGTACCTAGCGGGCCTCAACACAATGAGCAGTTCTTC.

This chain links TRBV5-5 with TRBJ2-1; D not resolved. Trimming removed 3 bases at V and 3 bases at J, with 13 bases between. The CDR3 has 15 amino acids. The germline V gene encodes CDR1 SGHKS and CDR2 YYEKEE (reference sequence). The DNA for the CDR3 is TGTGCCAGCAGCTCCTCTTTTGACGGCTACAATGAGCAGTTCTTC. Its protein is CASSSSFDGYNEQFF.

Details on this clone: This CDR3 is also generated by other DNA sequences in the sample. The chain recombines TRBV27 with TRBJ1-5; 8 nucleotides match TRBD1. The germline gives CDR1 MNHEY, CDR2 SMNVEV (reference sequence). V lost 4 bases, J lost 7 bases, and 0 bases stayed unmatched. CDR3 length: 12 residues. CDR3 residues: CASSSGGQPQHF. CDR3 nucleotides: TGTGCCAGCAGTTCAGGGGGCCAGCCCCAGCATTTT.

This clone was picked up one time. The V gene is TRBV7-9, the J gene TRBJ2-7; no reliable D call. The V gene's germline CDR1 is SEHNR and CDR2 FQNEAQ (reference sequence). V dropped 5 bases and J dropped 3 bases, with 11 bases sitting between them. The CDR3 totals 13 residues. The CDR3 DNA reads TGTGCCAGCAGCATTGGGCCCTACTACGAGCAGTACTTC. It codes for CASSIGPYYEQYF.

This sequence joins TRBV4-3 and TRBJ1-4; 7 bases map to TRBD1. The CDR3 runs 15 residues. CDR1 is LGHNA, CDR2 YSLEER, per germline. V gave up 4 bases and J gave up 7 bases; unmatched junction bases: 9. The CDR3 protein is CASSPTRGRGEKLFF. DNA of the CDR3: TGCGCCAGCAGCCCGACGAGGGGGCGAGGTGAAAAACTGTTTTTT.

This chain uses TRBV10-3 with TRBJ2-7, with TRBD1 matching 7 bases. J was trimmed by 2 bases and V by 5 bases; bases with no gene match: 6. The CDR3 is made up of 14 amino acids. The germline V gene has CDR1 ENHRY and CDR2 SYGVKD. The CDR3 DNA sequence: TGTGCCATCAGTCTCAGGACAGGAGCCTACGAGCAGTACTTC. Protein: CAISLRTGAYEQYF.

The V and J genes are TRBV19 and TRBJ1-1; D remains ambiguous. CDR1 is LNHDA, CDR2 SQIVND, per germline (reference sequence). Trimming left V 5 bases short and J 1 base short, with 8 bases between. This CDR3 is 13 amino acids long. CDR3 sequence: CASSLIANTEAFF. The CDR3 DNA follows: TGTGCCAGTAGTTTGATTGCGAACACTGAAGCTTTCTTT.

The gene calls are TRBV7-9 and TRBJ1-1; TRBD1 matches at 7 bases. Germline CDR1 reads SEHNR; CDR2 reads FQNEAQ (reference sequence). V trimming: 2 bases; J trimming: 8 bases; junction bases outside the gene matches: 11. The CDR3 runs to 15 residues. DNA for the CDR3: TGTGCCAGCAGCTTATGGGACGGACAGGCCCAAGAAGCTTTCTTT. It specifies CASSLWDGQAQEAFF.

The chain recombines TRBV7-9 with TRBJ2-5; TRBD2 matches 8 bases. With V trimmed by 7 bases and J by 3 bases, 7 bases remained unmatched. Germline V lookup: CDR1 SEHNR, CDR2 FQNEAQ (reference sequence). The CDR3 contains 14 residues. The CDR3 coding sequence is TGTGCCAGCAATCGAGCGGGAGAGGAAGAGACCCAGTACTTC. As protein: CASNRAGEEETQYF. Supplemented by reference TRBV7-9 and TRBJ2-5, the full variable domain reads DTGVSQNPRHKITKRGQNVTFRCDPISEHNRLYWYRQTLGQGPEFLTYFQNEAQLEKSRLLSDRFSAERPKGSFSTLEIQRTEQGDSAMYLCASNRAGEEETQYFGPGTRLLVL.

The chain joins TRBV11-2 to TRBJ2-7; 7 bases agree with TRBD1. CDR1 and CDR2 (germline): SGHAT, FQNNGV. After removal of 6 bases from V and 0 bases from J, the junction contained 8 bases not matched to a gene. The length of the CDR3 is 15 residues. CDR3 residues: CASRLTTGSSYEQYF. The CDR3 region has the DNA TGTGCCAGCAGGCTAACGACAGGGAGCTCCTACGAGCAGTACTTC.

The chain links TRBV9 to TRBJ2-3; TRBD2 matches at 11 bases. The V gene's germline CDR1 is SGDLS and CDR2 YYNGEE. This CDR3 region has 17 residues. Trimming at V came to 3 bases and at J to 5 bases, leaving 11 bases not matched to a gene. The CDR3 region is CASSAISGRGSEDTQYF. CDR3 in DNA: TGTGCCAGCAGCGCAATTAGCGGGAGGGGTTCAGAAGATACGCAGTATTTT.

This rearrangement joins TRBV4-1 to TRBJ1-1; TRBD1 might be the D (6 bases). Trimming stripped 1 base from V and 7 bases from J, with 7 bases between. Germline-derived CDR1 and CDR2 are MGHRA and YSYEKL. The CDR3 is 12 amino acids. The chain's CDR3 is CASSQARGEAFF. The CDR3 DNA reads as TGCGCCAGCAGCCAAGCCAGGGGTGAAGCTTTCTTT.

The genes are TRBV2 and TRBJ2-4; 9 bases are shared with TRBD1. From germline, CDR1 is SNHLY and CDR2 FYNNEI. This CDR3 region has 17 residues. Trimming took 3 bases from V and 0 from J; bases not matched to a gene: 6. CDR3 amino acids: CASSEKGTGQAKNIQYF. The DNA for the CDR3 is TGTGCCAGCAGTGAGAAGGGGACAGGGCAAGCCAAAAACATTCAGTACTTC.

The genes are TRBV14 and TRBJ2-7; 8 positions match TRBD1. This CDR3 region has 14 residues. The V segment lost 4 bases and the J segment 4 bases; nucleotides outside the gene matches: 6. Germline V lookup: CDR1 SGHDN, CDR2 FVKESK. CDR3 sequence reads: CASSPRGRGYEQYF. The CDR3 region has the DNA TGTGCCAGCAGCCCCAGGGGGCGCGGGTACGAGCAGTACTTC.